The rows below give T cell receptor beta chains drawn from one sample of a study of blood T cell repertoires in COVID-19. The repertoire was sequenced with immunoSEQ multiplex PCR; TCRdb's copy has only in-frame clones and lacks some. The profile shows 250,000 or so clones, 86% of them singletons. The sample was peripheral blood. The receptors stem from a woman between 25 and 40 years old with active or convalescent COVID-19. Each CDR3 is given with its conserved first and last residue. Each record gives: clone size, D gene, J gene, V gene, CDR3 length, CDR3 DNA, CDR3 protein. A D gene is named only where the DNA matches it firmly. The size of a clone is reported for some rows only, either as once, few or many, or as a class for expanded clones.

NA,TRBD1,TRBJ2-7,TRBV19,13,TGTGCCAGTAGTAGAGACAGGGGCCGCGAGCAGTACTTC,CASSRDRGREQYF
few,NA,TRBJ2-7,TRBV7-2,13,TGTGCCAGCAGCTTAGGCGAGTTCTACGAGCAGTACTTC,CASSLGEFYEQYF
NA,TRBD1,TRBJ1-2,TRBV12-3/TRBV12-4,13,TGTGCCAGCAGCCTCGGGACAGGGTTGGGCTACACCTTC,CASSLGTGLGYTF
NA,TRBD1,TRBJ1-1,TRBV18,14,TGTGCCAGCTCCTACAGGGGTCGGAACACTGAAGCTTTCTTT,CASSYRGRNTEAFF
NA,NA,TRBJ2-1,TRBV5-4,14,TGTGCCAGCAGCTTTGATGCAGGCTCCAATGAGCAGTTCTTC,CASSFDAGSNEQFF
NA,NA,TRBJ2-7,TRBV6-6,14,TGTGCCAGCAGTCCGGACGGAGGGGTCTACGAGCAGTACTTC,CASSPDGGVYEQYF
NA,TRBD1,TRBJ2-1,TRBV24-1,16,TGTGCCACCAGTGATGGGTTTACAGGGGTCGGCAATGAGCAGTTCTTC,CATSDGFTGVGNEQFF
NA,TRBD1,TRBJ2-5,TRBV7-9,16,TGTGCCAGCAGCGGATCCGGGACAGGGGGCTACGAGACCCAGTACTTC,CASSGSGTGGYETQYF
NA,NA,TRBJ2-1,TRBV7-9,14,TGTGCCAGCAGCTCTGGCGGGGCCTACAATGAGCAGTTCTTC,CASSSGGAYNEQFF
NA,NA,TRBJ1-1,TRBV19,15,TGTGCCAGTAGTATCCCCGGGACACTGAACACTGAAGCTTTCTTT,CASSIPGTLNTEAFF
NA,NA,TRBJ1-1,TRBV5-6,12,TGTGCCAGCAGCTTGTTGCGCTGGGAAGCTTTCTTT,CASSLLRWEAFF
NA,TRBD1,TRBJ2-3,TRBV10-3,12,TGTGCCATCAGTGAGGGCGGGGACAGGTCGTATTTT,CAISEGGDRSYF
few,NA,TRBJ2-1,TRBV28,15,TGTGCCAGCGGATTACCGGGACTGGGGAGCAATGAGCAGTTCTTC,CASGLPGLGSNEQFF
NA,NA,TRBJ1-4,TRBV10-3,13,TGTGCCACCAGACAGCCGATGAATGAAAAACTGTTTTTT,CATRQPMNEKLFF
NA,TRBD1,TRBJ1-1,TRBV18,14,TGTGCCAGCTCTCTGGAGACAGGGATCACTGAAGCTTTCTTT,CASSLETGITEAFF
NA,TRBD1,TRBJ2-1,TRBV19,16,TGTGCCAGTAGCCTAAGAACCGGGACAGGTGGGAATGAGCAGTTCTTC,CASSLRTGTGGNEQFF
NA,NA,TRBJ1-2,TRBV28,16,TGTGCCAGCAGTTTAATAACGGGGGGGCATTTGAAAGGCTACACCTTC,CASSLITGGHLKGYTF